This record concerns one T cell receptor beta chain sequence. Its antigen is currently not known. Qualities for individual bases were not recorded, and no much larger clone is one base off. Receptor libraries were prepared by the immunoSEQ multiplex PCR assay. For the multiplex PCR, a mixture combining 60 forward primers for TCR Vbeta segments and 13 reverse primers for TCR Jbeta segments was used. The CDR3 region of rearranged TCR beta genes was amplified from genomic DNA with a multiplex PCR assay. Amplified TCR beta libraries were sequenced as 87-base-pair reads on the Illumina HiSeq System. Per the original workflow: A later analysis tallied 70 million to 100 million unique TCR beta chains across the 666 repertoires, and about 12 million of those chains were shared by two or more donors. A nearest-neighbor algorithm error-corrected the raw reads and collapsed the reads into unique sequences, merging closely related sequences to remove PCR and sequencing errors. CDR3 sequences were aligned to IMGT reference sequences to assign V, D and J gene segments. Each retained sequence needed at least a six-nucleotide match to both a V gene segment and a J gene segment. A rearrangement was called productive if the CDR3 had no stop codons and remained in frame with V and J, and every other rearrangement was called non-productive. Following IMGT convention, CDR3 was defined as the stretch from the second conserved V-encoded cysteine up to the conserved J-encoded phenylalanine. In an earlier analysis of 550 to 650 of the donors, sequences lacking an unambiguous match to a single V gene segment were excluded. An earlier analysis of a few hundred of the donors called V segments functional above 56.7% productive rearrangements and segregating when the between-donor standard deviation exceeded 5%. A statistical classification framework was built for diagnosing cytomegalovirus status from the catalog of TCR beta chain sequences. A later analysis assigned V and J genes by comparing TCR nucleotide sequences with IMGT/GENE-DB human TR gene sequences. The TCRdist pipeline was used in a later analysis to assign CDR3 sequences and most-parsimonious VDJ recombination scenarios. A later analysis defined each TCR beta chain by its CDR3 amino acid sequence plus V-gene family, and excluded reads lacking a unique V-gene family. To address suspected cross-contamination and a sequencing artifact, a later analysis removed around 590 highly shared, low-generation-probability nucleotide sequences. A later analysis calculated a clonal expansion index for each public chain from normalized within-repertoire ranks of inferred template counts. Generation probabilities in a later analysis came from a VDJ recombination model fitted to out-of-frame rearrangements, and those results were checked against IGoR. A later analysis scored TCR-TCR, TCR-HLA and TCR-CMV co-occurrence with hypergeometric tests, applying a repertoire-size bias correction to TCR pairs. To estimate false discovery rates, a later analysis permuted the HLA or CMV assignments 20 times. In a later analysis, co-occurring TCRs were grouped using DBSCAN, with TCRdist sequence similarity added in when clustering inside HLA-allele-positive subsets. Repertoires with fewer than 30,000 or more than 120,000 public chains were left out of co-occurrence clustering, as were five repertoires with anomalous nucleotide sharing. TCRdb mirrors the immuneACCESS table, restricted to in-frame sequences. Some clones are absent from its copies; in checked studies, under half trace to an unresolved V gene, and the reason for the others is unknown. That table gives V, J and clone size, and the DNA gave D and trimming. The table for this sample lists 150,000 to 160,000 clones; 80% of them were counted only once. Of the sample, 13% falls within the top ten clones.

The data were obtained in a study of cytomegalovirus exposure and HLA in healthy donors (TCRdb year 2017). Concerning the study at large: An earlier analysis of more than 550 of the donors reported approximately 280 Gb of sequence data and 100 million to 120 million unique TCR beta sequences obtained from about 170 million T cells. About 280 gigabases of sequencing data and roughly 80 million unique TCR sequences made up an early release that covered about 640 HLA-typed donors. Of the 300 to 450 genotyped donors, 81% fell in the genetic ancestry cluster associated with self-reported Caucasian donors. The study aimed to test whether cataloging public T cell receptors could reveal signatures of past pathogen exposure. The study profiled the T cell repertoires of 500 to 800 subjects by immunosequencing and related them to cytomegalovirus serostatus. A separate validation cohort of over 95 different subjects was used in addition to the 666-subject first cohort. High-throughput TCR immunosequencing, statistical association of individual TCRs with disease status, and machine learning were combined to predict cytomegalovirus infection status. A later analysis re-analyzed previously published TCR beta repertoires from about 600 donors and added high-resolution HLA genotyping to study TCR occurrence patterns. The later analysis used no new phenotypic data to find candidate immune exposures, relying instead on TCR beta sequences and their occurrence across donors. In an earlier analysis of 587 of the donors, high-throughput TCR beta sequencing was used to judge whether each TCR beta V gene segment behaved as functional or pseudogenic. Donor age, sex, ethnicity and CMV serostatus were compiled together with the repertoire data. Genome-wide SNP genotypes for about 60% of the roughly 670 donors were used in a later genetic analysis, which treated that subset as a discovery cohort. Every discovery cohort repertoire had been produced on one sequencing platform. HLA typing covered class I and class II loci at four-digit resolution. The number of typed donors differed by locus: about 620-630 for A, B, C, DRB1 and DQB1; roughly 510 for DQA1; over 600 for DPA1; and around 470 for DPB1. Roughly 5 DR-DQ haplotypes were handled as single units for association and clustering, since linkage in the cohort was strong. Among 398 genotyped donors of the cohort, an average of around 240,000 unique TCR beta nucleotide sequences were sequenced per donor, 15% to 20% of them non-productive.

Trimming takes 4 bases off V and 1 base off J; junction bases not matched to a gene: 9. Based on the germline V gene, the CDR1 and CDR2 sequences are MGHRA and YSYEKL. Taken from cysteine to phenylalanine, the CDR3 has 16 residues. CDR3 DNA only is kept here, 48 bases in frame from base 1. Study-wide findings and limitations: A cluster of highly shared sequence variants was judged likely to represent a technical artifact of the sequencing pipeline. In vitro tests confirmed that three of the cytomegalovirus-associated TCR beta chains recognize cytomegalovirus antigens. Compared with equally common non-associated chains, HLA-associated TCR beta chains in a later analysis were more clonally expanded and had lower generation probabilities. According to a later analysis, TCR association rates differed among HLA loci, with DRB1 alleles showing the most associated TCRs and HLA-C alleles showing the fewest. An association between a missense DCLRE1C variant and V-gene and J-gene trimming of TCR beta chains was found in a later genetic analysis and replicated in an independent cohort. A further reported finding was that TCR beta sequences accurately predicted the HLA-A and HLA-B alleles for most subjects in the first cohort. The only immune exposure information available for the cohort was CMV serostatus. In the study, around 150 TCR beta chains were listed as associated with cytomegalovirus. According to a later genetic analysis, donors in an Asian-associated ancestry cluster had fewer N-insertions in productive TCRs than the approximately 700-donor mean. Because some donors lacked HLA typing at each locus, the association tests relied only on the typed subset. The classifier was reported to diagnose cytomegalovirus status with high specificity and sensitivity in both the original cohort and the validation cohort. Presence/absence analyses assumed roughly uniform sequencing depth across donors, an assumption that may not hold. The cohort was sequenced for TCR beta chains only, and without alpha or paired-chain data the features that could be detected were limited. The earlier analysis of some 560 of the donors excluded fewer than 20 rarely observed V segments, including chromosome 9 orphons, because counts were too low. Broadly in line with IMGT annotations, most TCR beta V segments showed up in productive rearrangements about 87% or about 30% of the time in an earlier analysis of several hundred of the donors. The authors suggested that the approach could potentially be extended to other disease states and immunological phenotypes. Correlated functional status among segregating V segments might reflect linkage disequilibrium, but an unknown experimental factor could not be ruled out. According to a later analysis, parvovirus B19, influenza, CMV and Epstein-Barr virus appeared linked to several top co-occurrence clusters. Some IMGT-functional V segments, including TRBV6-2 and TRBV6-3, could not be told apart with the 87-base-pair reads, so those segments were excluded. Specific HLA alleles were associated with over 15,000 TCR beta sequences at a false discovery rate of 0.05 in a later analysis. While some public TCRs were present in many individuals, most TCR sequences turned up only very rarely across donors. When HLA alleles, especially DR and DQ, strongly co-occurred, attributing TCR associations to individual alleles was difficult. In a later analysis, most CMV-associated TCR beta chains were found to appear HLA-restricted, with HLA associations seemingly driven largely by CMV exposure.

The cohort consisted of approximately 670 healthy bone marrow donors. All cohort members were sampled while nominally healthy, although unrecorded immune exposures were likely present. The donor was CMV seropositive and was included in the group of 250 to 300 seropositive cohort members. A peripheral blood sample was provided by each donor, and peripheral blood mononuclear cells were used for TCR beta sequencing. Genomic DNA was extracted from the blood cell samples with the Qiagen DNeasy Blood Extraction Kit. The material sequenced was PBMCs. In this chain, TRBV4-1 is recombined with TRBJ2-7, with 8 middle bases fitting TRBD1. This receptor was obtained from a man between 25 and 39 years old in good health and CMV-seropositive. The CDR3 has the sequence CASSPQPGQESYEQYF. The DNA sequence is as follows: TGCGCCAGCAGCCCGCAGCCGGGACAGGAATCCTACGAGCAGTACTTC.